This entry lists 4 T cell receptor beta chains sequenced from one sample in a study of T cell clonality in common variable immunodeficiency. Profiling relied on immunoSEQ multiplex PCR, and the TCRdb table lists in-frame clones only, not all of them. This sample comprises around 40,000 clones, none seen once only. Sequencing was done on a sample of peripheral blood mononuclear cells. Receptor source: a person aged 18 to 75 in good health.

In its sample, this clone was seen many times. Read coverage stops 3 residues before the CDR3 terminus; the germline J gene supplies the remainder. The chain employs TRBV18 and TRBJ2-1; 8 bases map to TRBD2. The CDR3 extends over 14 amino acids. The V gene's germline CDR1 is KGHSH and CDR2 LQKENI. Unmatched junction bases numbered 9, after V lost 6 bases and J lost 8 bases. The CDR3 bases that were read are TGTGCCAGCTCCCTCAGCGGGAGTTGGGATGAG. Amino acid sequence: CASSLSGSWDE. The full CDR3 sequence reads CASSLSGSWDEQFF.

This clone showed up many times. The read ends 3 residues before the CDR3 terminus; that terminus is restored from the germline J gene. The chain uses TRBV19 and TRBJ2-7; D possibly corresponds to TRBD1 (5 bases). The V and J ends lost 5 bases and 0 bases respectively, with 11 bases between them. The CDR3 is made up of 14 amino acids. Germline values: CDR1 LNHDA, CDR2 SQIVND (reference sequence). Incomplete CDR3 DNA: TGTGCCAGTAGTCCCTTAGACAGCTCCTACGAG. Protein sequence: CASSPLDSSYE. The entire CDR3 reads CASSPLDSSYEQYF.

This clone was seen repeatedly, ten times or more. The CDR3 DNA, read in part, is TGTGCCAGTAGTGTAGGACAGGGAAGATGGAGCAATCAGCCC. It codes for CASSVGQGRWSNQP. The whole CDR3 protein is CASSVGQGRWSNQPQHF. V is TRBV19 and J is TRBJ1-5; 8 bases fit TRBD1. Read coverage stops 3 residues before the CDR3 terminus; the germline J gene supplies the remainder. CDR3 length: 17 residues. Looked up from germline, CDR1 is LNHDA and CDR2 is SQIVND (reference sequence). Losses at the gene ends were 5 bases for V and 1 base for J; bases not matched to a gene: 10.

This clone was counted ten times or more. The CDR3 loop is CASRMSASTDTQYF. The sequenced part of the CDR3 DNA is TGCGCCAGCAGGATGAGCGCGAGCACAGATACG. The gene calls are TRBV5-1 and TRBJ2-3; no reliable D call. The read halts 3 residues ahead of the CDR3 end, with the missing end drawn from the germline J gene. V dropped 5 bases and J dropped 0 bases, with 10 bases sitting between them. This CDR3 is 14 amino acids long. CDR1 and CDR2 from the germline V gene are SGHRS and YFSETQ.